This T cell receptor beta chain was retrieved from a study of T cell responses to AZD1222 COVID-19 vaccine. In germline, CDR1 is KGHSH, CDR2 LQKENI. The CDR3 has 14 amino acids. V lost 0 bases, J lost 5 bases, and 10 bases lay in between. This clone was detected once. The target antigen is unknown. The assay was immunoSEQ multiplex PCR, and TCRdb's table has in-frame clones only and misses some. This sample carries 120,000 or so clones, around 84% of them seen once, and the ten largest clones take roughly a quarter. Findings of the study overall: Vaccine-related CD4 TCRs covered spike, predominating at 160-218 and 743-854. Baseline serology detected seropositivity in only a handful of AZD1222 recipients. Increased Spike-specific TCR breadth and depth were observed after two AZD1222 doses.

Combined were second doses at about 4 or about 12 weeks. The chain uses TRBV18 and TRBJ1-1; no reliable D call. The sequencing used peripheral blood, collected 28 days after the second AZD1222 dose. This receptor was identified in an adult who received the AZD1222 COVID-19 vaccine. For the CDR3, the DNA is TGTGCCAGCTCACCACCCGCACGTTTGACTGAAGCTTTCTTT. This translates into CASSPPARLTEAFF.